This TCR beta chain was retrieved from a study of regulatory T cells in long-lasting Graves disease (dated by TCRdb to the early 2020s). About the study as a whole: Antithyroid drugs had been taken for less than 3 months by newly diagnosed Graves' disease patients. Peripheral blood TCR sequencing and RNA sequencing compared persistent Graves' disease patients with newly diagnosed Graves' disease patients. The study was conducted in China and was registered as a clinical trial. A total of roughly 35 samples underwent TCR sequencing, from about 13 patients with persistent Graves' disease and around 20 patients with newly diagnosed Graves' disease. Study-level results and caveats: Lower TCR Shannon entropy and fewer highly expanded clones were observed in persistent Graves' disease patients than in newly diagnosed patients, which suggested clonal expansion. The study examined only peripheral blood because the primary lesion, thyroid tissue, could not be accessed. As a limitation, the authors acknowledged that the small sample size may reduce accuracy. Preferential use of TRBV28, TRBJ1-2 and TRBJ2-5 was observed in persistent disease, whereas TRBV20-1 and TRBJ2-1 were favored in newly diagnosed disease. Sequencing and analysis were restricted to the TCR beta chain. Patients with persistent disease shared more public clonotypes (about 2,900) than newly diagnosed patients did (966).

The sample holds many counts of this clonotype. What antigen it recognizes has not been identified. No base quality information exists; no much larger clone differs at one position. Preparation of the library involved multiplex PCR. Sequencing was performed on an Illumina HiSeq 4000. iRepertoire HTBI primers and Arm-PCR amplification of CDR3 regions were used to construct TCR beta libraries. Before sequencing, the PCR products went through gel purification. In the authors' own workflow: A total of 60 to 80 TRBV and approximately 15 TRBJ segments were identified across samples and were used for gene usage analysis of CDR3 amino acid clonotypes. COPE and FqMerger were used to merge the filtered high-quality paired reads into contigs. BLAST was used to align contigs to IMGT TRBV, TRBD and TRBJ reference genes, with CDR3 defined following IMGT. Highly expanded clones were defined as clonotypes with a frequency above 0.1%. Repertoire diversity was measured by Shannon entropy, and V-J evenness by the Gini coefficient. Public clonotypes were defined as clonotypes shared by more than one individual. TCRdb redid the processing of the public reads, applying fastp at Q25 and MiXCR, and retained in-frame beta chains. Rows are combined by CDR3 protein, so each entry shows the most common genes and DNA. TCRdb, rather than the study authors, made the V and J calls. The table for this sample lists approximately 470,000 distinct CDR3 sequences; about 17% of them were counted only once. The ten largest clones take up 9% to 15% of the sample.

V is pruned by 3 bases and J by 4 bases, leaving 22 bases of the junction without a gene match. The CDR3 starts with the cysteine, ends with the phenylalanine, and has 20 residues. Of the read, only the CDR3 DNA is kept; its 60 bases are in frame from base 1. CDR1 is given as MDHEN and CDR2 as SYDVKM, both from the germline V gene. The label giving this sample's time point can be read as: newly diagnosed GD, antithyroid drugs for less than 3 months. RNA was extracted from PBMCs in TRIzol for both TCR sequencing and RNA sequencing. The diagnosis of Graves' disease followed American Thyroid Association guidelines. Patients for the study were recruited at an endocrinology department in Xi'an, China. Each patient gave 9 to 10 milliliters of peripheral blood, collected in an EDTA anticoagulant tube. PBMCs were isolated by Ficoll Paque Plus density gradient separation without further T cell sorting. An Agilent 2100 Bioanalyzer and agarose gel were used to check RNA quality, while a NanoDrop 2000 measured RNA concentration.

The same data also went into a second study, on T cells in Graves' hyperthyroidism and ophthalmopathy. As noted in the second study: Stable Graves' hyperthyroidism was defined as no progression to ophthalmopathy during 18 months of follow-up. The hyperthyroidism patients were between 18 and 65 years old and newly diagnosed, with a disease duration of less than 2 months. The study excluded patients with uncontrolled infections, other autoimmune diseases, pregnancy or lactation. Diagnoses were based on clinical symptoms, serum thyroxine and TRAb, thyroid ultrasound and orbital computed tomography. The TCR CDR3 was subjected to a first round of RT-PCR using the HTBI primer set and the Qiagen OneStep RT-PCR kit. Blood samples also contained most of the expanded thyroid clonotypes (frequency above 0.001), which suggests that blood repertoires may reflect thyroid immune responses. A 13 V-J signature model separated ophthalmopathy from stable hyperthyroidism, with around 88% sensitivity and about 81% specificity in cross-validation and 80%/75% in testing. In validation, the model predicted progression to ophthalmopathy a median of approximately 6.3 months before onset, with over 55% sensitivity and 72.22% specificity. A discovery cohort of about a hundred patients, fewer than 50 with Graves' ophthalmopathy and 55 to 60 with stable Graves' hyperthyroidism, was used to find distinguishing TCR V-J signatures. An independent validation cohort of under 20 hyperthyroidism patients and approximately 15 patients who later progressed to ophthalmopathy tested prospective prediction of ophthalmopathy. For training and testing, the 100 or so patients in the discovery cohort were randomly divided in a 7:3 ratio. In addition, the study compared T-cell repertoires in thyroid tissue and in blood from about six Graves' hyperthyroidism patients. Once sampling was done, hyperthyroidism patients were given methimazole at a starting dose of 30 mg daily, whereas ophthalmopathy patients were given high-dose intravenous methylprednisolone. Libraries were constructed in a second round of multiplex PCR, after which size selection and purification were performed. Paired-end sequencing of the libraries was performed with 100 bp reads on an Illumina HiSeq2000. Raw data were processed with SOAPnuke, discarding reads with adapters, uncalled bases, mean Phred below 15, or no exact constant-primer or identifier match. COPE v1.2.5 was used to merge the high-quality paired reads, and each unique nucleotide sequence was defined as a clonotype. Clonotypes were aligned to IMGT TRBV, TRBD and TRBJ reference segments using MiTCR v1.1. The analysis included only V-J combinations with a frequency above 0.0001, which together covered around 99% of the repertoires. A TCS score was defined as the ratio between F50 (clonal expansion) and ExV (chaos), using BLOSUM62-based TCRdist between CDR3 peptides within each V-J. Welch's t-statistics and random forest reduced approximately 520 V-J features to roughly 13, which were used in a naive Bayes classifier (R e1071). Sample size was not statistically predetermined, and blinding of investigators to group allocation was not performed. The paper reports TCR Vbeta CDR3 sequencing of some 140 peripheral blood samples: some 44 ophthalmopathy, approximately 74 hyperthyroidism and around 17 progressor patients.

The source was peripheral blood mononuclear cells (PBMCs), collected at new diagnosis, from a patient treated with antithyroid drugs. The sequence derives from a man aged 35 to 55 with Graves disease. Donor details come from another sample of the same person, matched by shared clones. Here the chain combines TRBV28 and TRBJ2-7; TRBD1 matches 9 bases in the middle. The nucleotide sequence reads as follows: TGTGCCAGCAGTTTCACCCTAACACTAAAACCGGGACAGGGTACGTACGAGCAGTACTTC. Translation gives CASSFTLTLKPGQGTYEQYF.